The 3 T cell receptor beta chains reported below all come from one sample, sequenced in a study of shared clonotypes between healthy human individuals. As defined, naive CD8 cells were CD45RO-negative and positively selected for CCR7, with terminally differentiated effector memory CD45RA+ cells excluded. The assay was immunoSEQ multiplex PCR, and TCRdb's table has in-frame clones only and misses some. The sample contains about 680,000 clones, about 91% of which appear only once. Sequenced input: naive CD8+ T cells sorted from blood. All receptors derive from a man aged 25-45 years in good health.

This rearrangement joins TRBV5-8 to TRBJ2-1; D may match TRBD1 or TRBD2 (5 bases each). Trimming took 4 bases from V and 5 from J, leaving 16 bases between them. CDR1 and CDR2 from the germline V gene are SGHTS and YDEGEE. This CDR3 comprises 15 residues. CDR3 sequence (DNA): TGTGCCAGCAGCCTGAGGGGATTCCTCCACAATGAGCAGTTCTTC. Its translation: CASSLRGFLHNEQFF.

This chain connects TRBV7-9 to TRBJ2-1; D uncertain. Germline V gene sequence: CDR1 SEHNR, CDR2 FQNEAQ (reference sequence). The CDR3 sequence is 12 residues long. Trimming removed 4 bases from V and 7 bases from J, with 8 bases in between. As DNA, the CDR3 is TGTGCCAGCAGCTCGTACGAGAATGAGCAGTTCTTC. Translated: CASSSYENEQFF.

With respect to this clone: At the DNA level, this CDR3 is encoded by other sequences in the same sample as well. The genes are TRBV7-9 and TRBJ1-2; a weak D match, TRBD1 (6 bases). The length of the CDR3 is 12 residues. Germline CDR1 reads SEHNR; CDR2 reads FQNEAQ (reference sequence). Trimming took off 3 bases at V and 4 bases at J, with 6 bases between the two ends. In DNA, the CDR3 is TGTGCCAGCAGCTTGGACAGCTATGGCTACACCTTC. It codes for CASSLDSYGYTF. Complete variable domain (other parts from reference TRBV7-9 and TRBJ1-2): DTGVSQNPRHKITKRGQNVTFRCDPISEHNRLYWYRQTLGQGPEFLTYFQNEAQLEKSRLLSDRFSAERPKGSFSTLEIQRTEQGDSAMYLCASSLDSYGYTFGSGTRLTVV.